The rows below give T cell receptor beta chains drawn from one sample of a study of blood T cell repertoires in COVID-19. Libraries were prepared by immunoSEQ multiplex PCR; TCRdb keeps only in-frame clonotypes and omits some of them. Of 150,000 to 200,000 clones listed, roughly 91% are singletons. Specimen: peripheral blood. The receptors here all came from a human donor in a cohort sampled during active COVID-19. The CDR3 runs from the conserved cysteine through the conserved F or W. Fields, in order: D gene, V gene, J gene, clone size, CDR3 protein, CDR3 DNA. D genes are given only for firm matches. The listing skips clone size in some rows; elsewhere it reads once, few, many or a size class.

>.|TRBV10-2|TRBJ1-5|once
CASSIYSGNQPQHF
TGCGCCAGCAGTATATATTCCGGCAATCAGCCCCAGCATTTT
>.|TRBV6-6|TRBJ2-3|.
CASSLGAAETDTQYF
TGTGCCAGCAGTCTGGGGGCAGCTGAGACAGATACGCAGTATTTT
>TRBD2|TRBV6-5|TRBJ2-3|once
CASETSGGSYTQYF
TGTGCCAGCGAAACTAGCGGGGGGTCATATACGCAGTATTTT
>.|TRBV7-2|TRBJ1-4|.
CASSFRINEKLFF
TGTGCCAGCAGTTTCAGGATTAATGAAAAACTGTTTTTT
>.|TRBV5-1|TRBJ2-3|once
CASSLGSTSTDTQYF
TGCGCCAGCAGCTTGGGGAGCACCAGCACAGATACGCAGTATTTT
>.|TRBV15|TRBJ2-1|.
CATSRDPTTPSYNEQFF
TGTGCCACCAGCAGGGACCCGACTACCCCTTCCTACAATGAGCAGTTCTTC
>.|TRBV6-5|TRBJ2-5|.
CASSYDQKTQYF
TGTGCCAGCAGTTATGATCAGAAGACCCAGTACTTC
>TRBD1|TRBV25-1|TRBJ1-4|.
CASSEDRNVEQLFF
TGTGCCAGCAGTGAGGACAGGAACGTCGAGCAACTGTTTTTT
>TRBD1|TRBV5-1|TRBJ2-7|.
CASSFKTGDRYEQYF
TGCGCCAGCAGCTTTAAAACAGGGGATCGCTACGAGCAGTACTTC
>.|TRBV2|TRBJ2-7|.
CASMRQSYEQYF
TGTGCCAGCATGCGACAATCCTACGAGCAGTACTTC
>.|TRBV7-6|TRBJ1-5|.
CASTPTPLINQPQHF
TGTGCCAGCACCCCGACTCCTCTTATTAATCAGCCCCAGCATTTT
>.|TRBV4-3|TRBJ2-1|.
CASSPRLGQLYNEQFF
TGCGCCAGCAGCCCCCGACTCGGACAGCTTTACAATGAGCAGTTCTTC
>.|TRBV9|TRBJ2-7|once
CASSVADSTYEQYF
TGTGCCAGCAGCGTAGCGGACAGTACCTACGAGCAGTACTTC
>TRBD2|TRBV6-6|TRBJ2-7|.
CASSYSGGGGEQYF
TGTGCCAGCAGTTACTCTGGGGGGGGTGGCGAGCAGTACTTC
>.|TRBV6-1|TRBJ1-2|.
CASSEAGRNGYTF
TGTGCCAGCAGTGAAGCCGGCAGGAATGGCTACACCTTC
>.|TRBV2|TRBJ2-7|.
CASSVVGVEQYF
TGTGCCAGCAGTGTGGTCGGTGTCGAGCAGTACTTC
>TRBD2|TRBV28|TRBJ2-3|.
CASSLTSGDTDTQYF
TGTGCCAGCAGTTTGACTAGCGGGGACACAGATACGCAGTATTTT
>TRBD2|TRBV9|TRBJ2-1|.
CASSVASGGAGNEQFF
TGTGCCAGCAGCGTAGCCAGCGGGGGGGCCGGAAATGAGCAGTTCTTC
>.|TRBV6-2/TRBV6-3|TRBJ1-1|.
CASRPLYGVETEAFF
TGTGCCAGCAGGCCTCTGTACGGTGTAGAAACTGAAGCTTTCTTT
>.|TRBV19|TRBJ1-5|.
CASRARGGAEMPQHF
TGTGCCAGTAGGGCCCGGGGGGGGGCGGAGATGCCCCAGCATTTT
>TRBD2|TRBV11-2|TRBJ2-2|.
CASWRGESWNTGELFF
TGTGCCAGCTGGCGGGGGGAGTCCTGGAACACCGGGGAGCTGTTTTTT
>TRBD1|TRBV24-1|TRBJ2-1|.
CATSDSLGTGRLNEQFF
TGTGCCACCAGTGATAGCTTAGGGACAGGACGGCTCAATGAGCAGTTCTTC
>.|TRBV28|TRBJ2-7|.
CASTTDYEQYF
TGTGCCAGCACGACTGACTACGAGCAGTACTTC
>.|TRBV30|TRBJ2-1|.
CAWQGNNEQFF
TGTGCCTGGCAGGGAAACAATGAGCAGTTCTTC